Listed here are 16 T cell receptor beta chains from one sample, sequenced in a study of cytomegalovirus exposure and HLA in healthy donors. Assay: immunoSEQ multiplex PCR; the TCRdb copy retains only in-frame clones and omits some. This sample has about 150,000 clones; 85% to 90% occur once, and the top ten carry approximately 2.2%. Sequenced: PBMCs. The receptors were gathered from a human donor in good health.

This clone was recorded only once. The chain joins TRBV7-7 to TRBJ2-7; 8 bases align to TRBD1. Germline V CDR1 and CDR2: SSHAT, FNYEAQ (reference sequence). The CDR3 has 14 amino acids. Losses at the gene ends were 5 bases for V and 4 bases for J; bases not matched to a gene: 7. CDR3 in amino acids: CASSPGTGDYEQYF. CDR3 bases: TGTGCCAGCAGCCCTGGGACAGGAGATTACGAGCAGTACTTC. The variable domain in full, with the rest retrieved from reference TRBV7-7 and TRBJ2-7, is GAGVSQSPRYKVTKRGQDVTLRCDPISSHATLYWYQQALGQGPEFLTYFNYEAQPDKSGLPSDRFSAERPEGSISTLTIQRTEQRDSAMYRCASSPGTGDYEQYFGPGTRLTVT.

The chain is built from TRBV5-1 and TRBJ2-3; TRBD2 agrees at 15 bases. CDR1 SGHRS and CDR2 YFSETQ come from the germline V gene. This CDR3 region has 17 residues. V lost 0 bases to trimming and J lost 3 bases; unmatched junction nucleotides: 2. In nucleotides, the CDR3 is TGCGCCAGCAGCTTGGAAGGGACTAGCGGGAGGACAGATACGCAGTATTTT. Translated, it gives CASSLEGTSGRTDTQYF.

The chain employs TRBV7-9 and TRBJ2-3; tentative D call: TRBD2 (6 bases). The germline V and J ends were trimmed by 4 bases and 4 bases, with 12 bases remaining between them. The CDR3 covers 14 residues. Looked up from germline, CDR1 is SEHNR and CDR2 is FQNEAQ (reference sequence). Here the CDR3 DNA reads TGTGCCAGCAGCTGGAGGGACTCCTCAGATACGCAGTATTTT. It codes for CASSWRDSSDTQYF.

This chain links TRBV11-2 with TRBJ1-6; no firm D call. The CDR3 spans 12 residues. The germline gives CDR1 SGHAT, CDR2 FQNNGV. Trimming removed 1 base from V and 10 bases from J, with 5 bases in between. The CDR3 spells CASSLVVSPLHF. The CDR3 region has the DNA TGTGCCAGCAGCTTAGTAGTGTCACCCCTCCACTTT.

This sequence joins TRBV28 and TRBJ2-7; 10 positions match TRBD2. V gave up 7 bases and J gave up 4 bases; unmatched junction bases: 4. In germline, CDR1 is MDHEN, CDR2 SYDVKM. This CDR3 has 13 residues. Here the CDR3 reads CASIPSGRYEQYF. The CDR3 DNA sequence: TGTGCCAGCATCCCTAGCGGGAGATACGAGCAGTACTTC.

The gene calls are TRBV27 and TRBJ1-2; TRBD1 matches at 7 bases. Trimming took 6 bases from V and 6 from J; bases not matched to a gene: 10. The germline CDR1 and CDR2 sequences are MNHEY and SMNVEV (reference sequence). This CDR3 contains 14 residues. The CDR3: CASRRQGVRDGYTF. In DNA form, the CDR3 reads TGTGCCAGCAGACGACAGGGTGTAAGGGATGGCTACACCTTC.

CDR3 sequence reads: CSVLHLRQGSYEQYF. The DNA for the CDR3 is TGCAGCGTCCTCCATTTACGACAGGGATCCTACGAGCAGTACTTC. This chain links TRBV29-1 with TRBJ2-7; TRBD1 aligns across 7 bases. The J segment lost 1 base and the V segment lost 6 bases, leaving 12 bases of the junction unmatched. This CDR3 region has 15 residues. In germline, CDR1 is SQVTM, CDR2 ANQGSEA.

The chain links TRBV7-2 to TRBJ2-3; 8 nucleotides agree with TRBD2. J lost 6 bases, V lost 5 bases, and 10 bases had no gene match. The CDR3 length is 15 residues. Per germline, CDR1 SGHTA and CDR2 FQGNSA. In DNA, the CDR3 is TGTGCCAGCAGCCGGGGGGCGGGGGGATTGGATACGCAGTATTTT. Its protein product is CASSRGAGGLDTQYF.

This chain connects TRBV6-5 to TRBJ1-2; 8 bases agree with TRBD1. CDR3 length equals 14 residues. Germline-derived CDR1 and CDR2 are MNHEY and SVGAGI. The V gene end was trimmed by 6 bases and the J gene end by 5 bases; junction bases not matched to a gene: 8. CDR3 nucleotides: TGTGCCAGCAGCCGCCTTGACAGGGGTTATGGCTACACCTTC. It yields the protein CASSRLDRGYGYTF.

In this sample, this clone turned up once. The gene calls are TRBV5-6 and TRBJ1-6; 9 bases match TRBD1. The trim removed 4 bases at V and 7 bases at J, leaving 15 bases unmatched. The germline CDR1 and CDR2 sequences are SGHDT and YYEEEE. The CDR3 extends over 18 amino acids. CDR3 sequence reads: CASSRLDDPGQGNSPLHF. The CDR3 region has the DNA TGTGCCAGCAGCCGATTAGATGATCCGGGACAGGGAAATTCACCCCTCCACTTT.

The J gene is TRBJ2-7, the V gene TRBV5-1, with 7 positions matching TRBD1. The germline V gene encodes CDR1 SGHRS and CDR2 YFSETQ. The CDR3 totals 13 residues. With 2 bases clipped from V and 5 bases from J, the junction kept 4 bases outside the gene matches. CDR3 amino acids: CASSLQGTDEQYF. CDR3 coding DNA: TGCGCCAGCAGCTTACAGGGGACCGACGAGCAGTACTTC.

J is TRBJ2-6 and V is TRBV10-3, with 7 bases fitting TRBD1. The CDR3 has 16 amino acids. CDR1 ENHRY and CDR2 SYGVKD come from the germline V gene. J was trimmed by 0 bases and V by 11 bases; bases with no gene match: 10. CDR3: CAVPGTVSSGANVLTF. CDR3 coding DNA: TGTGCCGTCCCCGGGACAGTAAGCTCTGGGGCCAACGTCCTGACTTTC.

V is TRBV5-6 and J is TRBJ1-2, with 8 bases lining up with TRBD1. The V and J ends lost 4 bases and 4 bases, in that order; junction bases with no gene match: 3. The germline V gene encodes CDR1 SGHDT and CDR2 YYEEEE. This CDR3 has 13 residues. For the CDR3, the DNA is TGTGCCAGCAGCACAGGACAGGGCTATGGCTACACCTTC. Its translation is CASSTGQGYGYTF.

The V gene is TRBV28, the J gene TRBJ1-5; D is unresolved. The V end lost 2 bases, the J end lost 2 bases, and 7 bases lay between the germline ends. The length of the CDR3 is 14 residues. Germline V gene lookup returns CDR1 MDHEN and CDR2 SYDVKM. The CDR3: CASSLAAGNQPQHF. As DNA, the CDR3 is TGTGCCAGCAGTTTAGCAGCGGGCAATCAGCCCCAGCATTTT.

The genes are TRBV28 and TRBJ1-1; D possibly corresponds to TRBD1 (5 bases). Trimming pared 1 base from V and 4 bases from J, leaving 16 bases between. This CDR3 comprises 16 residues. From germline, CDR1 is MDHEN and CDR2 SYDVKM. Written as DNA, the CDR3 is TGTGCCAGCAGTTTATATGTTCCCGGGAGGGGCACTGAAGCTTTCTTT. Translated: CASSLYVPGRGTEAFF. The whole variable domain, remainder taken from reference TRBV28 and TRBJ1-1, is DVKVTQSSRYLVKRTGEKVFLECVQDMDHENMFWYRQDPGLGLRLIYFSYDVKMKEKGDIPEGYSVSREKKERFSLILESASTNQTSMYLCASSLYVPGRGTEAFFGQGTRLTVV.

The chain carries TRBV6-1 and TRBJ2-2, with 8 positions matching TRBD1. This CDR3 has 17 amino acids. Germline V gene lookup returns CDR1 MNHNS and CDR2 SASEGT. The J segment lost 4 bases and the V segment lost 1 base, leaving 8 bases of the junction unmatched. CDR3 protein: CASSEVHRQGSTGELFF. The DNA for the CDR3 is TGTGCCAGCAGTGAAGTCCACAGACAGGGGAGCACCGGGGAGCTGTTTTTT.